The clone carrying this T cell receptor (beta chain) has ten or more counts. Amplification yielded TCR beta CDR3 regions, with RNA transcripts as the source. During a first-round RT-PCR of the TCR CDR3, the HTBI primer set was used. TCRdb independently ran MiXCR on the multiplex PCR reads; one entry per CDR3 protein. The sample holds about 290,000 distinct CDR3 sequences, about 14% seen once. Trimming took 6 bases from V and 0 from J; bases not matched to a gene: 10. The V gene's germline CDR1 is LNHDA and CDR2 SQIVND (reference sequence). This CDR3 has 18 residues. These data belong to a study of T cells in Graves' hyperthyroidism and ophthalmopathy.

The TCR was taken from a woman aged 25 to 39 with Graves' hyperthyroidism that later progressed to Graves' ophthalmopathy. The chain couples TRBV19 to TRBJ2-3; 12 bases line up with TRBD2. Sequencing was done on a sample of blood. The CDR3 is CASRPLRTSGTSTDTQYF. CDR3 bases: TGTGCCAGTAGACCGCTACGGACTAGCGGGACTAGCACAGATACGCAGTATTTT.